Detailed here is one T cell receptor (beta chain). Per the study methods: From reference gene primer amplification, estimates of nucleated cell counts were derived. The protocol was immunoSEQ multiplex PCR, while the TCRdb copy is restricted to in-frame clones and leaves out a portion. For V, J and clone size, that table is used; D and trimming come from the DNA. The repertoire holds a few hundred thousand clones, with roughly nine tenths as singletons. The sample is drawn from a study of blood T cell repertoires in COVID-19. Study-wide background: Acute and convalescent COVID-19 specimens originated in the United States, Italy and Spain. From T cells, B-cell-depleted T cells, or PBMCs came the material, which was cDNA or gDNA.

CDR3 length equals 13 residues. With 6 bases removed from V and 4 bases from J, the gap between germline ends came to 9 bases. Sample: peripheral blood. This receptor was identified in a man in his late teens or twenties with active or convalescent COVID-19. The gene calls are TRBV12-3 or TRBV12-4 and TRBJ1-4, with no clear D. Here the CDR3 DNA reads TGTGCCAGCAGGCGGTCTCATAATGAAAAACTGTTTTTT. Its translation is CASRRSHNEKLFF.